This record concerns one T cell receptor (beta chain) sequence. The data were obtained in a study of control samples from healthy donors and cancer patients. Repertoires were generated with immunoSEQ multiplex PCR, while TCRdb's copy carries only in-frame clones and drops some. The profile covers tens of thousands of clones, with about 88% appearing a single time and about an eighth taken by the ten largest. The V end was cut by 2 bases, the J end by 8 bases, with 8 bases between. Germline V lookup: CDR1 SGHNT, CDR2 YYREEE (reference sequence). CDR3 size: 12 residues. The chain recombines TRBV5-4 with TRBJ2-1; D is unresolved. The receptor was derived from a woman aged 65 to 85 in good health. Sequencing was performed on blood. The CDR3 region is CASSFPRDEQFF. In DNA form, the CDR3 reads TGTGCCAGCAGCTTTCCGCGAGATGAGCAGTTCTTC.